This TCR beta chain stems from a study of blood T cell repertoires in COVID-19. In the study overall: COVID-19 samples collected from the United States, Italy and Spain covered acute and convalescent phases. Sources were T cells, B-cell-depleted T cells, or PBMCs; the material itself was cDNA or gDNA.

As originally analysed: Amplifying reference gene primers gave estimates of nucleated cell counts. Using immunoSEQ multiplex PCR, the repertoire was profiled, and TCRdb retains in-frame clones only, with some absent. The V and J calls and clone size were taken over from that table, and D and trimming were inferred from the DNA. The sample comprises fewer than 300,000 clones, approximately 86% of which are singletons, and 9.4% rests with the top ten. Germline V gives CDR1 SQVTM, CDR2 ANQGSEA. This CDR3 region has 13 residues. J was trimmed by 11 bases and V by 5 bases; bases with no gene match: 14. The sample taken for sequencing was peripheral blood. The chain combines TRBV29-1 with TRBJ2-7, with TRBD1 matching over 8 bases. This clonotype was obtained from a man younger than 35 with active or convalescent COVID-19. The CDR3 loop reads CSVSLGGQGVEYF. For the CDR3, the DNA is TGCAGCGTTTCTTTGGGAGGACAGGGAGTGGAGTACTTC.